The 29 T cell receptor beta chains below come from one sample, sequenced in a study of blood T cell repertoires in COVID-19. This table comes from immunoSEQ multiplex PCR, and its TCRdb copy is limited to in-frame clones, with some not included. This repertoire shows a few hundred thousand clones, approximately 90% found once; its top ten account for 1.8%. Sequences were obtained from PBMCs or T cells enriched from blood (not recorded which). These receptors all stem from a woman in her 40s who had recovered from COVID-19.

The genes are TRBV12-3 or TRBV12-4 and TRBJ1-5; D possibly corresponds to TRBD1 (6 bases). The CDR3 is 13 residues long. The V end lost 7 bases, the J end lost 7 bases, and 14 bases lay between the germline ends. The CDR3 sequence: CASKPAGGQPQHF. Here the CDR3 DNA reads TGTGCCAGCAAACCCGCGGGGGGCCAGCCCCAGCATTTT.

The chain has TRBV6-5 and TRBJ1-4, with 9 bases identical to TRBD1. The trim removed 9 bases at V and 7 bases at J, leaving 3 bases unmatched. This CDR3 spans 12 amino acids. CDR1 is MNHEY and CDR2 is SVGAGI in the germline V gene. DNA of the CDR3: TGTGCCAGTCGGACAGGGGTTGAAAAACTGTTTTTT. The encoded protein is CASRTGVEKLFF.

This chain uses TRBV27 with TRBJ1-1; the match to TRBD1 covers 12 bases. Germline V gene data show CDR1 as MNHEY and CDR2 as SMNVEV (reference sequence). This CDR3 has 19 residues. The V gene end was trimmed by 3 bases and the J gene end by 0 bases; junction bases not matched to a gene: 11. The CDR3 sequence: CASSFKYPGQGALNTEAFF. The CDR3 DNA is TGTGCCAGCAGTTTTAAGTATCCGGGACAGGGGGCTTTGAACACTGAAGCTTTCTTT.

The chain links TRBV7-9 to TRBJ1-4, with TRBD1 identical over 9 bases. The CDR3 runs to 15 residues. J was trimmed by 5 bases and V by 5 bases; bases with no gene match: 6. Germline CDR1 reads SEHNR; CDR2 reads FQNEAQ (reference sequence). CDR3 coding DNA: TGTGCCAGCAGCACCTGGGACAGGGAGAATGAAAAACTGTTTTTT. The encoded protein is CASSTWDRENEKLFF.

The rearrangement joins TRBV10-1 to TRBJ1-1; D unclear. Trimming stripped 3 bases from V and 2 bases from J, with 13 bases between. Germline assignment: CDR1 WNHNN and CDR2 SYGVQD (reference sequence). The CDR3 length is 15 residues. DNA of the CDR3: TGCGCCAGCAGTGAAGGAGGACTGCAAAACACTGAAGCTTTCTTT. Protein: CASSEGGLQNTEAFF.

This chain connects TRBV2 to TRBJ1-4, with TRBD1 as a possible D gene (6 bases). The CDR3 is 15 residues long. V dropped 5 bases and J dropped 0 bases, with 10 bases sitting between them. Germline assignment: CDR1 SNHLY and CDR2 FYNNEI. CDR3 sequence: CASSSTGATNEKLFF. The CDR3 bases are TGTGCCAGCAGTTCGACAGGAGCAACTAATGAAAAACTGTTTTTT.

The V and J genes are TRBV23-1 and TRBJ1-1; tentatively, D is TRBD1 (6 bases). TRBV23-1 is reported as an ORF; its role is uncertain. V dropped 2 bases and J dropped 0 bases, with 13 bases sitting between them. This CDR3 comprises 16 residues. CDR3: CASSQQQGNMNTEAFF. In nucleotides, the CDR3 is TGCGCCAGCAGTCAACAACAGGGAAATATGAACACTGAAGCTTTCTTT.

The gene calls are TRBV28 and TRBJ2-1; D might be TRBD1 (6 bases). V was clipped by 5 bases and J by 4 bases, with 15 bases between them. This CDR3 is 15 amino acids long. CDR1 MDHEN and CDR2 SYDVKM come from the germline V gene. The CDR3 nucleotides are TGTGCCAGCAGTCCGGTGACAGGAGGTTACAATGAGCAGTTCTTC. This encodes CASSPVTGGYNEQFF.

This sequence joins TRBV4-3 and TRBJ2-1, with D uncertain. The CDR3 length is 16 residues. Germline V CDR1 and CDR2: LGHNA, YSLEER. V shed 3 bases and J shed 8 bases, with 20 bases lying between them. The CDR3 loop reads CASSHRDSFLIHEQFF. The CDR3 region has the DNA TGCGCCAGCAGCCATCGAGACTCCTTTTTGATCCATGAGCAGTTCTTC.

The chain carries TRBV5-1 and TRBJ1-2; D remains ambiguous. CDR3 length: 19 residues. The V end was cut by 3 bases, the J end by 2 bases, with 26 bases between. Germline V lookup: CDR1 SGHRS, CDR2 YFSETQ. CDR3 DNA: TGCGCCAGCAGCTCAGCTGGAGACCTTTTCGAATTTTCAAACTATGGCTACACCTTC. Residues: CASSSAGDLFEFSNYGYTF.

The gene calls are TRBV6-1 and TRBJ2-7; 11 nucleotides align to TRBD2. Germline lookup yields CDR1 MNHNS and CDR2 SASEGT. J gave up 6 bases and V 0 bases, and 7 bases lay outside the gene matches. CDR3 length: 16 amino acids. The CDR3 DNA reads as TGTGCCAGCAGTGAAGCGTTTGGGCTAGCGGGAGGCGAGCAGTACTTC. Its translation: CASSEAFGLAGGEQYF.

This clone appeared once. The V and J genes are TRBV3-1 (or the pseudogene TRBV3-2) and TRBJ2-1; D is unresolved. Trimming removed 4 bases at V and 8 bases at J, with 15 bases between. The V gene's germline CDR1 is LGHDT and CDR2 YNNKEL (reference sequence). The CDR3 consists of 14 residues. The CDR3 DNA is TGTGCCAGCAGCCGAACCTCAGCAGGCGATGAGCAGTTCTTC. Translating gives CASSRTSAGDEQFF.

The chain links TRBV20-1 to TRBJ1-4; D uncertain. Trimming took off 3 bases at V and 5 bases at J, with 13 bases between the two ends. The CDR3 has 14 amino acids. Germline CDR1 is DFQATT and CDR2 is SNEGSKA (reference sequence). CDR3 sequence: CSASLATGNEKLFF. The CDR3 DNA follows: TGCAGTGCTAGTCTCGCGACGGGGAATGAAAAACTGTTTTTT.

The rearrangement links TRBV29-1 to TRBJ2-7; 9 bases fit TRBD1. The CDR3 has 13 residues. Germline-derived CDR1 and CDR2 are SQVTM and ANQGSEA. Unmatched junction bases numbered 6, after V lost 6 bases and J lost 3 bases. CDR3 loop: CSVVGQGIYEQYF. The CDR3 region has the DNA TGCAGCGTCGTCGGACAGGGGATCTACGAGCAGTACTTC.

The genes are TRBV5-1 and TRBJ2-1, with TRBD1 matching 7 bases. The CDR3 contains 17 residues. Per germline, CDR1 SGHRS and CDR2 YFSETQ. The V segment lost 0 bases and the J segment 8 bases; nucleotides outside the gene matches: 14. CDR3 sequence reads: CASSLAQLFKGAYEQFF. The CDR3 coding sequence is TGCGCCAGCAGCTTGGCCCAACTGTTTAAGGGGGCGTATGAGCAGTTCTTC.

The gene calls are TRBV9 and TRBJ2-7; 10 bases are shared with TRBD2. CDR1 is SGDLS and CDR2 is YYNGEE in the germline V gene. The CDR3 loop spans 16 amino acids. V was clipped by 0 bases and J by 7 bases; unmatched bases: 10. For the CDR3, the DNA is TGTGCCAGCAGCGTAGACGGTAGCGGGGGGTTCGGAGAGCAGTACTTC. It encodes CASSVDGSGGFGEQYF.

The chain combines TRBV7-2 with TRBJ1-2; 8 bases align to TRBD1. The V gene end was trimmed by 5 bases and the J gene end by 7 bases; junction bases not matched to a gene: 6. The germline CDR1 and CDR2 sequences are SGHTA and FQGNSA. The CDR3 totals 13 residues. The CDR3 bases are TGTGCCAGCAGCCAGGACAGGGAGTCTGGCTACACCTTC. This codes for CASSQDRESGYTF.

This rearrangement joins TRBV5-1 to TRBJ2-4; D might be TRBD1 (6 bases). Germline assignment: CDR1 SGHRS and CDR2 YFSETQ. V was shortened by 4 bases and J by 0 bases, with 11 bases between the two germline ends. CDR3 length: 15 residues. CDR3 coding DNA: TGCGCCAGCAGCCCCGACAGGTTAGCCAAAAACATTCAGTACTTC. Translated, it gives CASSPDRLAKNIQYF.

The chain combines TRBV4-1 with TRBJ1-2; no clear D. V was trimmed by 4 bases and J by 2 bases, leaving 11 bases between them. The CDR3 covers 14 residues. Germline V gives CDR1 MGHRA, CDR2 YSYEKL. CDR3 nucleotide sequence: TGCGCCAGCAGCCCCGGAGAGGTCAACTATGGCTACACCTTC. Translating it yields CASSPGEVNYGYTF.

This sequence joins TRBV5-1 and TRBJ1-4, with TRBD1 matching 10 bases. The CDR3 loop spans 16 amino acids. CDR1 is SGHRS and CDR2 is YFSETQ in the germline V gene. J gave up 2 bases and V 5 bases, and 6 bases lay outside the gene matches. The CDR3 region is CASSPGQGGTNEKLFF. CDR3 DNA sequence: TGCGCCAGCAGTCCTGGACAGGGGGGGACTAATGAAAAACTGTTTTTT.

This clone came up once. V gene TRBV29-1 combines with J gene TRBJ2-3; TRBD2 is a possible D gene (6 bases). The CDR3 is 16 residues long. The germline gives CDR1 SQVTM, CDR2 ANQGSEA. V was clipped by 6 bases and J by 6 bases, with 25 bases between them. Written as DNA, the CDR3 is TGCAGCGTCGCCGCCGGGTTGGCGGGATATGATGATACGCAGTATTTT. Amino acids: CSVAAGLAGYDDTQYF.

The chain employs TRBV11-3 and TRBJ2-1; D remains unclear. Germline CDR1 and CDR2: SGHNT and YENEEA. V shed 1 base and J shed 6 bases, with 4 bases lying between them. This CDR3 has 12 amino acids. The CDR3 protein is CASSLASNEQFF. CDR3 nucleotides: TGTGCCAGCAGCTTAGCCTCCAATGAGCAGTTCTTC.

The genes are TRBV7-2 and TRBJ2-7; unclear D gene. The germline V gene encodes CDR1 SGHTA and CDR2 FQGNSA. The CDR3 has 17 amino acids. V gave up 1 base and J gave up 3 bases, with 19 bases separating them. CDR3 in amino acids: CASSLEAFGSENYEQYF. The CDR3 DNA reads as TGTGCCAGCAGCTTAGAGGCTTTTGGGTCGGAGAACTACGAGCAGTACTTC.

This chain connects TRBV6-5 to TRBJ1-4; 9 positions match TRBD1. V shed 6 bases, J shed 3 bases, and the junction held 5 bases outside the gene matches. The CDR3 totals 15 residues. CDR1 and CDR2 from the germline V gene are MNHEY and SVGAGI. The CDR3 region has the DNA TGTGCCAGCAGCTGGACAGGGGACCCTAATGAAAAACTGTTTTTT. Its protein is CASSWTGDPNEKLFF.

J is TRBJ1-2 and V is TRBV6-2 or TRBV6-3; D not certain. Germline loops: CDR1 MNHEY, CDR2 SVGEGT. This CDR3 has 14 amino acids. V gave up 2 bases and J gave up 0 bases, with 7 bases separating them. CDR3 coding DNA: TGTGCCAGCAGTTACGGGAGATCTAACTATGGCTACACCTTC. As protein: CASSYGRSNYGYTF.

The V and J genes are TRBV5-6 and TRBJ1-5; 10 nucleotides match TRBD1. This CDR3 contains 14 residues. The J segment lost 4 bases and the V segment lost 3 bases, leaving 1 base of the junction unmatched. Germline CDR1 is SGHDT and CDR2 is YYEEEE. DNA for the CDR3: TGTGCCAGCAGCTCGGGACAGGGGAATCAGCCCCAGCATTTT. It specifies CASSSGQGNQPQHF.

The chain is built from TRBV12-3 or TRBV12-4 and TRBJ2-7; the match to TRBD2 covers 9 bases. The CDR3 extends over 13 amino acids. The trim removed 2 bases at V and 4 bases at J, leaving 0 bases unmatched. The CDR3: CASSLLAGYEQYF. CDR3 bases: TGTGCCAGCAGTTTACTAGCGGGGTACGAGCAGTACTTC.

This chain joins TRBV20-1 and TRBJ2-3; possible D gene TRBD1, 5 bases. V was shortened by 3 bases and J by 5 bases, with 9 bases between the two germline ends. This CDR3 contains 12 residues. Germline V gene lookup returns CDR1 DFQATT and CDR2 SNEGSKA (reference sequence). The CDR3 DNA reads as TGCAGTGCTAGTGGGGCTGTAGATACGCAGTATTTT. Its protein is CSASGAVDTQYF.

This chain joins TRBV19 and TRBJ1-5, with a possible D match to TRBD1 (6 bases). CDR1 is LNHDA and CDR2 is SQIVND in the germline V gene (reference sequence). The CDR3 is 16 amino acids. V shed 1 base and J shed 3 bases, with 13 bases lying between them. The CDR3 loop is CASSIGRDKPNQPQHF. CDR3 DNA sequence: TGTGCCAGTAGTATAGGCAGGGACAAGCCCAATCAGCCCCAGCATTTT.